This TCR beta chain stems from a study of neurological immune-mediated disorders. This clonotype was recorded at least ten times. Its antigen is unidentified. CDR3 length: 20 amino acids. V shed 0 bases and J 0 bases; nucleotides not matched to a gene: 13. CDR1 MNHEY and CDR2 SVGEGT come from the germline V gene. Regarding the study as a whole: The greatest degree of TCR clonal expansion was observed in HTLV-1-associated myelopathy, with the lowest in multiple sclerosis, below that of healthy controls. CDR3 amino acid sequences found in expanded clones were never shared across subjects, suggesting private repertoires in all groups.

As for the cDNA, it was generated by 5'RACE with 10-nucleotide random UMIs. TCRdb used MiXCR to reprocess the 5' RACE reads, holding one entry per CDR3 protein. This sample has 100,000 or so distinct CDR3 sequences; roughly 13% occur once, and the top ten carry roughly 5%. Stated time point: longitudinal time-point 2. Specimen: PBMCs. V usage is TRBV6-2 or TRBV6-3 and J usage is TRBJ1-5; 8 bases agree with TRBD1. The TCR comes from a female donor with HTLV-1-associated myelopathy (HAM/TSP). As DNA, the CDR3 is TGTGCCAGCAGTTACTCGATCTTCAGGGGGCTCAGTATTAGCAATCAGCCCCAGCATTTT. This codes for CASSYSIFRGLSISNQPQHF.